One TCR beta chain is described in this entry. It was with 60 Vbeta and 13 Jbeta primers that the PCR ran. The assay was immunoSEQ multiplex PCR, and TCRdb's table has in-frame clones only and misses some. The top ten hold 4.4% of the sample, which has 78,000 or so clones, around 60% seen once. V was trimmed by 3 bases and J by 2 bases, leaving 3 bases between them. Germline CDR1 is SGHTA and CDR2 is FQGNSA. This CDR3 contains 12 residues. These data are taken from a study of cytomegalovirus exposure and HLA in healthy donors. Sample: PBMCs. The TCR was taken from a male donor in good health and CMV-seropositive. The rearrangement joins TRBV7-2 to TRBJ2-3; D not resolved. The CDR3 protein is CASSFLTDTQYF. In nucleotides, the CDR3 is TGTGCCAGCAGCTTCCTCACAGATACGCAGTATTTT.